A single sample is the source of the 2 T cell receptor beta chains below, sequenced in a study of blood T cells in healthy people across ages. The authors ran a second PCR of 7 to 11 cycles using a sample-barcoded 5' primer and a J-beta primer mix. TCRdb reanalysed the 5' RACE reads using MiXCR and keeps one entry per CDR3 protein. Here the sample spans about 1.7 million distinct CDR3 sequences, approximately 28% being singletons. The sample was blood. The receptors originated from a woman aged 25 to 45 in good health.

In nucleotides, the CDR3 is TGTGCCAGCAGTAATCCGACTAGCGGGGGGCCTTACAATGAGCAGTACTTC. The encoded protein is CASSNPTSGGPYNEQYF. J is TRBJ2-7 and V is TRBV12-3 or TRBV12-4; 13 nucleotides match TRBD2. The ends lost 5 bases at V and 7 bases at J; junction bases unmatched: 14. The CDR3 length is 17 residues.

CDR3 region: CASSLRGAGGGYTF. The DNA of the CDR3 is TGTGCCAGCAGTTTAAGGGGCGCAGGGGGTGGCTACACCTTC. This chain connects TRBV12-3 or TRBV12-4 to TRBJ1-2, with 7 bases fitting TRBD1. The CDR3 consists of 14 residues. V was clipped by 2 bases and J by 7 bases; unmatched bases: 7.